This entry features one T cell receptor (beta chain) sequence. Its antigen is undetermined. Germline loops: CDR1 LNHDA, CDR2 SQIVND (reference sequence). CDR3 length: 14 residues. This entry comes from a study of CXCR3-negative and CXCR3-positive naive CD8 T cells. Within the CD8+ T cell compartment, naive cells were CD45RO-CCR7+CD27+CD95-. The study, taken as a whole, reports: Naive CXCR3-positive and CXCR3-negative cells shared similar TRBV-TRBJ usage, unlike memory cells. TRB CDR3 hydrophobicity was greater in CXCR3-positive naive cells than in CXCR3-negative naive cells. Naive subsets displayed similar surface CD5, and TCR strength was inferred from TRB CDR3 properties.

Researchers prepared the TRB cDNA libraries using 5' RACE with UMI labels. TCRdb reprocessed the 5' RACE reads and stores each CDR3 protein as one record, lacking DNA. This sample lists some 53,000 distinct CDR3 sequences; its ten largest clones have 0.56%. The receptor's source is a human donor in good health. Some clones in this sample may be carry-over from other donors' samples. The rearrangement links TRBV19 to TRBJ2-1; lacking DNA, the TRBD1 call made by TCRdb goes unchecked. The sample was naive CXCR3+ CD8+ T cells from blood. The subset is: CD45RO-CCR7+CD27+CD95- naive CD8+ T cells expressing CXCR3 (TNR3+). The CDR3 here is CASSQRGSINEQFF.